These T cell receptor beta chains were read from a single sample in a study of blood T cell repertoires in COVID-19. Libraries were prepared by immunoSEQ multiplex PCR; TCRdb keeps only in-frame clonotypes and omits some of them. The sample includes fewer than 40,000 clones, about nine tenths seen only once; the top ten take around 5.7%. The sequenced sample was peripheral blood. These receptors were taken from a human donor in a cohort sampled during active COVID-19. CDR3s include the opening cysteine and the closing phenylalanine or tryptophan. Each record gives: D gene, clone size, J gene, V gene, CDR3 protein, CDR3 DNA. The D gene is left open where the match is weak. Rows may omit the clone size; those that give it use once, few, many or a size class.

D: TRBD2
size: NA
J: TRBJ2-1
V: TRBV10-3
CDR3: CAISVPSGGPNNEQFF
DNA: TGTGCCATCAGCGTACCTAGCGGGGGGCCCAACAATGAGCAGTTCTTC

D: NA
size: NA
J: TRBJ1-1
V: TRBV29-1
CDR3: CSVLTGRNTEAFF
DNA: TGCAGCGTTCTGACGGGGAGGAACACTGAAGCTTTCTTT

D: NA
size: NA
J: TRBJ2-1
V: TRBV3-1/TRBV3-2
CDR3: CASSQDGGGAWNEQFF
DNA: TGTGCCAGCAGCCAAGATGGAGGGGGCGCTTGGAATGAGCAGTTCTTC

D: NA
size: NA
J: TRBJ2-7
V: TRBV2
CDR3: CASTSTGIEQYF
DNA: TGTGCCAGCACCAGTACAGGGATCGAGCAGTACTTC

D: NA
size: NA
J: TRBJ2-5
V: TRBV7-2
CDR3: CASSLATGKETQYF
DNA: TGTGCCAGCAGCTTAGCTACAGGGAAAGAGACCCAGTACTTC

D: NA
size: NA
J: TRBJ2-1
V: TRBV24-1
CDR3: CATSDPEGGSPYNEQFF
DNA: TGTGCCACCAGTGACCCCGAGGGAGGATCCCCTTATAATGAGCAGTTCTTC

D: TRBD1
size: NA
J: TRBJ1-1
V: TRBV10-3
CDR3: CAISRDRTNTEAFF
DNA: TGTGCCATCAGCCGGGACAGGACGAACACTGAAGCTTTCTTT

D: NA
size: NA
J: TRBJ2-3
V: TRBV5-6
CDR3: CASSVPTGNTDTQYF
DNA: TGTGCCAGCAGCGTCCCCACAGGGAACACAGATACGCAGTATTTT

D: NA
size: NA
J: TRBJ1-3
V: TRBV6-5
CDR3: CASSRESSGNTIYF
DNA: TGTGCCAGCAGTCGAGAGAGCTCTGGAAACACCATATATTTT

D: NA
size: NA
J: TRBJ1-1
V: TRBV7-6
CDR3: CASSPEAEDTEAFF
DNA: TGTGCCAGCAGCCCCGAAGCGGAGGACACTGAAGCTTTCTTT

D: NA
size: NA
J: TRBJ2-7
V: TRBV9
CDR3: CASSVGGGTYEQYF
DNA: TGTGCCAGCAGCGTAGGGGGGGGCACCTACGAGCAGTACTTC

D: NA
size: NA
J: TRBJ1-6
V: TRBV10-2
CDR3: CASGTGNNSPLHF
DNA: TGCGCCAGCGGAACAGGGAATAATTCACCCCTCCACTTT

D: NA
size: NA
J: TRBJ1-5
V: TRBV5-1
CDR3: CASSLDGGNQPQHF
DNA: TGCGCCAGCAGCTTGGACGGTGGCAATCAGCCCCAGCATTTT

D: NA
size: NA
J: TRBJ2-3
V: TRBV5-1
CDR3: CASSFNVMGNTDTQYF
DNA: TGCGCCAGCAGCTTCAACGTTATGGGCAACACAGATACGCAGTATTTT

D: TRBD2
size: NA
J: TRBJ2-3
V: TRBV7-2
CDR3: CASSSWTSGGFFTDTQYF
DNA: TGTGCCAGCAGCTCCTGGACTAGCGGGGGGTTCTTCACAGATACGCAGTATTTT

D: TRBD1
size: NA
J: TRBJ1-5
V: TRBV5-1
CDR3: CASSPGTGAQPQHF
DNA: TGCGCCAGCAGCCCAGGGACAGGGGCCCAGCCCCAGCATTTT

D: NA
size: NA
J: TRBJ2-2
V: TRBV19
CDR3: CASSIGARVSTGELFF
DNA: TGTGCCAGTAGTATAGGGGCCAGGGTGAGCACCGGGGAGCTGTTTTTT

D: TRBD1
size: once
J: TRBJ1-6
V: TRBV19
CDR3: CASSTGDNSPLHF
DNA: TGTGCCAGCTCTACAGGGGATAATTCACCCCTCCACTTT

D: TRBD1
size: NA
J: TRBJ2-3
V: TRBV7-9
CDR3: CASSLTGAADTQYF
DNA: TGTGCCAGCAGCTTAACAGGGGCGGCAGATACGCAGTATTTT

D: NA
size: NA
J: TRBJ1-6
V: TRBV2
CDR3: CASSEAHNYGSYNSPLHF
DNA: TGTGCCAGCAGTGAAGCGCATAACTATGGCTCCTATAATTCACCCCTCCACTTT

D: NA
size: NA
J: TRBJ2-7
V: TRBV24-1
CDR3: CATPLIGLLYEQYF
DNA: TGTGCCACCCCTTTAATTGGACTGCTTTACGAGCAGTACTTC

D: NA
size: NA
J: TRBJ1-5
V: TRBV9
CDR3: CASSVGVVSNQPQHF
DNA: TGTGCCAGCAGCGTAGGTGTCGTGTCGAATCAGCCCCAGCATTTT

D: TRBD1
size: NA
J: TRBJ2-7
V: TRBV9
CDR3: CASSTGTGGLYEQYF
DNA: TGTGCCAGCAGCACGGGGACAGGGGGCCTTTACGAGCAGTACTTC

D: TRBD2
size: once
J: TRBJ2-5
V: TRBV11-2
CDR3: CASSLEAPSGQETQYF
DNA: TGTGCCAGCAGCTTAGAAGCCCCTAGCGGCCAAGAGACCCAGTACTTC

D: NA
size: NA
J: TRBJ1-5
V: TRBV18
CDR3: CASSPPGQGKQPQHF
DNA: TGTGCCAGCTCACCACCGGGGCAGGGAAAACAGCCCCAGCATTTT

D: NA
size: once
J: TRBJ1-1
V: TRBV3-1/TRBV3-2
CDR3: CASSPRQTLNTEAFF
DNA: TGTGCCAGCAGCCCACGACAGACCTTGAACACTGAAGCTTTCTTT

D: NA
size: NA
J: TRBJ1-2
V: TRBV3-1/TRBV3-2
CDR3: CASSQSPIRGYTF
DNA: TGTGCCAGCAGCCAAAGCCCGATCCGCGGCTACACCTTC

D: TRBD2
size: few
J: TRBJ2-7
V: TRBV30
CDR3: CAWSGAGGSYEQYF
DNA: TGTGCCTGGAGTGGTGCGGGAGGTAGCTACGAGCAGTACTTC

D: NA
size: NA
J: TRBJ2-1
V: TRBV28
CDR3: CASSLMQGSYNEQFF
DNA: TGTGCCAGCAGTTTAATGCAGGGCTCCTACAATGAGCAGTTCTTC

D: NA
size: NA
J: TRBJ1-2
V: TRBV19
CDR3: CASSIVEFREANYGYTF
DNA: TGTGCCAGTAGTATAGTTGAATTTAGAGAAGCTAACTATGGCTACACCTTC

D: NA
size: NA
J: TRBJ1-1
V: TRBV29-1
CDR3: CSVGVREGTEAFF
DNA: TGCAGCGTTGGCGTCAGGGAGGGTACTGAAGCTTTCTTT

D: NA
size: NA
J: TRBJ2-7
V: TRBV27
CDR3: CASSLSGQSYEQYF
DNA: TGTGCCAGCAGTTTAAGCGGGCAGTCCTACGAGCAGTACTTC

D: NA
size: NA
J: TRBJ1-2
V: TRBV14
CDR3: CASSQDYNYGYTF
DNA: TGTGCCAGCAGCCAAGATTATAACTATGGCTACACCTTC

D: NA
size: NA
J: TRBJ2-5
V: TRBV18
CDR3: CASSPATGGQETQYF
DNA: TGTGCCAGCTCACCTGCAACCGGGGGCCAAGAGACCCAGTACTTC

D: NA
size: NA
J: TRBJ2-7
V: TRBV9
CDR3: CASSVGQASYEQYF
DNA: TGTGCCAGCAGCGTAGGGCAGGCCTCCTACGAGCAGTACTTC

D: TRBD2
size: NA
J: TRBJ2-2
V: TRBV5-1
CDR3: CASSLSLAGPYTGELFF
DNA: TGCGCCAGCAGCTTGTCCCTAGCGGGGCCATACACCGGGGAGCTGTTTTTT

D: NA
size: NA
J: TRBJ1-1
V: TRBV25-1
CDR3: CASTPGGGNSMNTEAFF
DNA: TGTGCCAGCACTCCCGGGGGAGGGAATTCTATGAACACTGAAGCTTTCTTT

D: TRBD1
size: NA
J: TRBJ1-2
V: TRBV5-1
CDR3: CASSLAGTGGGYTF
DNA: TGCGCCAGCAGCTTGGCCGGGACAGGGGGCGGCTACACCTTC

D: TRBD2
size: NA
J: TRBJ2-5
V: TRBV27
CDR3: CASSLTSGGAGETQYF
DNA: TGTGCCAGCAGTTTGACTAGCGGGGGGGCGGGGGAGACCCAGTACTTC

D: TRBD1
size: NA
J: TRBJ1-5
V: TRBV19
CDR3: CASRGDRVRQPQHF
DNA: TGTGCCAGTAGAGGTGACAGGGTACGACAGCCCCAGCATTTT

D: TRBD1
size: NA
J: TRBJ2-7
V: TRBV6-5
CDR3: CASSYGQAAYEQYF
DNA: TGTGCCAGCAGTTACGGACAGGCAGCCTACGAGCAGTACTTC

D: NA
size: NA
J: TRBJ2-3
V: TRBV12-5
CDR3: CASGTDLREGQYF
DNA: TGTGCTAGTGGTACGGACCTCCGGGAAGGGCAGTATTTT

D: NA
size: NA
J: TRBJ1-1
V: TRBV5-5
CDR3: CASSPSGLFNTEAFF
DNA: TGTGCCAGCAGCCCCAGCGGGCTCTTCAACACTGAAGCTTTCTTT

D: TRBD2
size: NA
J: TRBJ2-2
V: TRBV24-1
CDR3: CAARGGAANTGELFF
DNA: TGTGCCGCCCGCGGGGGGGCCGCGAACACCGGGGAGCTGTTTTTT

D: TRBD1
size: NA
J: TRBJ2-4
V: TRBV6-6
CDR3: CASTPGGAKNIQYF
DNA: TGTGCCAGCACCCCAGGGGGAGCCAAAAACATTCAGTACTTC

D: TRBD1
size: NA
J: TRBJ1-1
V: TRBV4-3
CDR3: CASSLVDRENTEAFF
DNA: TGCGCCAGCAGCCTTGTGGACAGGGAGAACACTGAAGCTTTCTTT

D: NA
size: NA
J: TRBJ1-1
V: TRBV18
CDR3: CASSLRVGTEAFF
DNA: TGTGCCAGCTCACTCAGGGTGGGCACTGAAGCTTTCTTT

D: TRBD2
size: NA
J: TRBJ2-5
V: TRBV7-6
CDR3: CASSDATSGVETQYF
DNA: TGTGCCAGCAGCGATGCGACTAGCGGCGTAGAGACCCAGTACTTC

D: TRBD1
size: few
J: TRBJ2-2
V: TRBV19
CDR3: CASSIKLRGHGELFF
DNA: TGTGCCAGTAGTATTAAGTTGAGGGGGCACGGGGAGCTGTTTTTT

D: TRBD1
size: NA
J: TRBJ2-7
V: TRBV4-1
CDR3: CASSQEGTGLYEQYF
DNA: TGCGCCAGCAGCCAAGAGGGGACAGGGCTCTACGAGCAGTACTTC

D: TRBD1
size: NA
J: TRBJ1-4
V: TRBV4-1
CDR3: CASSQDGTVLNEKLFF
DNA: TGCGCCAGCAGCCAAGATGGGACAGTTCTTAATGAAAAACTGTTTTTT

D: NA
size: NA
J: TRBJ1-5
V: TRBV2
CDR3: CASSEGEQGTGQPQHF
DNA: TGTGCCAGCAGTGAAGGGGAACAGGGAACCGGTCAGCCCCAGCATTTT

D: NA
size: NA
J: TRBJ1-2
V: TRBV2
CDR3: CASSEREGNYGYTF
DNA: TGTGCCAGCAGTGAGAGGGAGGGAAACTATGGCTACACCTTC

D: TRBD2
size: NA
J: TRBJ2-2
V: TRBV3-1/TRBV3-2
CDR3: CASSQYLLGLAGGMTGELFF
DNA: TGTGCCAGCAGCCAGTACCTTCTGGGACTAGCGGGAGGGATGACCGGGGAGCTGTTTTTT

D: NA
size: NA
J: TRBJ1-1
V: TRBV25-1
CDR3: CASSEYTARKAFF
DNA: TGTGCCAGCAGTGAATATACAGCCCGAAAAGCTTTCTTT

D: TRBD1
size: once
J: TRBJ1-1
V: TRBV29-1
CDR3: CSGGQGNTEAFF
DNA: TGCAGCGGGGGACAGGGGAACACTGAAGCTTTCTTT